This paragraph reports one T cell receptor beta chain. The data stem from a study of blood T cells in healthy people across ages. A second PCR, run for roughly 7 to 12 cycles, used a sample-barcoded 5' primer plus a J-beta primer mix. Through a template-switch adaptor with 12 random nucleotides, each cDNA molecule received a tag. Each CDR3 protein gets one entry after TCRdb re-called the 5' RACE reads with MiXCR. The sample holds about 800,000 distinct CDR3 sequences, around 25% seen once. The CDR3 has 13 residues. V dropped 5 bases and J dropped 5 bases, with 12 bases sitting between them. CDR1 SGHTA and CDR2 FQGNSA come from the germline V gene. This same sample was also part of a study on T cells of mothers and their children.

V gene TRBV7-2 combines with J gene TRBJ2-5, with D perhaps matching TRBD2 (5 bases). The sample consisted of blood. The receptor was derived from a boy aged 5-17 years in good health. The CDR3 region is CASSPGSFETQYF. Written as DNA, the CDR3 is TGTGCCAGCAGCCCGGGGAGCTTTGAGACCCAGTACTTC.